What follows describes a single T cell receptor beta chain. The data belong to a study of blood T cell repertoires in COVID-19. The CDR3 runs to 13 residues. Germline V gives CDR1 SEHNR, CDR2 FQNEAQ (reference sequence). Trimming pared 2 bases from V and 4 bases from J, leaving 5 bases between. Some clones are missing from TCRdb's copy, which holds only in-frame ones; the method was immunoSEQ multiplex PCR. This table holds roughly 100,000 clones, almost 95% found once. The sample taken for sequencing was peripheral blood. The rearrangement joins TRBV7-9 to TRBJ2-2; no clear D. This sequence was found in a man in his fifties or sixties with active COVID-19. The CDR3 loop reads CASSLSVTGELFF. The DNA of the CDR3 is TGTGCCAGCAGCTTATCGGTCACCGGGGAGCTGTTTTTT.